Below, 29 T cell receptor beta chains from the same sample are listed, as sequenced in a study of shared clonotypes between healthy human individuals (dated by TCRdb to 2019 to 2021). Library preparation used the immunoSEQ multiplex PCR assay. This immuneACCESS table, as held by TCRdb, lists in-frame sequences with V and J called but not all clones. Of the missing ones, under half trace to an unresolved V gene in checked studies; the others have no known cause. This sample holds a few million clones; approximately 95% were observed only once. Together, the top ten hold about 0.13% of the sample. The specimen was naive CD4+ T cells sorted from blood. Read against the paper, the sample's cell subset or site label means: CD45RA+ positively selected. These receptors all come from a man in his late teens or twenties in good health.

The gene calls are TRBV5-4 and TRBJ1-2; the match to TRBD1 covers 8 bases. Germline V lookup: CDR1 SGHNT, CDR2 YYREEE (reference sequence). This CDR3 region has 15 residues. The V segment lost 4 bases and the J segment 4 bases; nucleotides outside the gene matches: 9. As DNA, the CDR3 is TGTGCCAGCAGCGTGGGGACAGGCCTTATCTATGGCTACACCTTC. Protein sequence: CASSVGTGLIYGYTF.

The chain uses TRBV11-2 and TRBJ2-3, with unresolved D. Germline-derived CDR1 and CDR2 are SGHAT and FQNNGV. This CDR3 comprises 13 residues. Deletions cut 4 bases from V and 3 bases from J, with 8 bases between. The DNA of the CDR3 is TGTGCCAGCAGCTGGGTCGGGACAGATACGCAGTATTTT. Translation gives CASSWVGTDTQYF.

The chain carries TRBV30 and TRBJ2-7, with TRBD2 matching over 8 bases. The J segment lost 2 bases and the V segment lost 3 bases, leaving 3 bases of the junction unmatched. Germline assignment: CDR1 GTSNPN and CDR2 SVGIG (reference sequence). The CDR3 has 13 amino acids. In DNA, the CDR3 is TGTGCCTGGAGCTTCGGGAGGGCCTACGAGCAGTACTTC. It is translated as CAWSFGRAYEQYF.

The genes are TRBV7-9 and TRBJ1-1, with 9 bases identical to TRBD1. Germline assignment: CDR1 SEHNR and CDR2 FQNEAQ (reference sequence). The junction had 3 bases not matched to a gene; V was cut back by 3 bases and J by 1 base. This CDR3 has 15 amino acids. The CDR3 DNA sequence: TGTGCCAGCAGCTTGCGGACAGGGGAGAACACTGAAGCTTTCTTT. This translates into CASSLRTGENTEAFF.

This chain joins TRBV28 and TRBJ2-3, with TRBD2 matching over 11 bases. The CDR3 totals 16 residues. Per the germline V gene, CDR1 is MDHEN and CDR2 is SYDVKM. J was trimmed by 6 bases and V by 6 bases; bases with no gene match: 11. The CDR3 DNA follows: TGTGCCAGCAGCCTAACGACTAGCGGGGTAACGGATACGCAGTATTTT. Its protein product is CASSLTTSGVTDTQYF. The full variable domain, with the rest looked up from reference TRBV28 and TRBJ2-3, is DVKVTQSSRYLVKRTGEKVFLECVQDMDHENMFWYRQDPGLGLRLIYFSYDVKMKEKGDIPEGYSVSREKKERFSLILESASTNQTSMYLCASSLTTSGVTDTQYFGPGTRLTVL.

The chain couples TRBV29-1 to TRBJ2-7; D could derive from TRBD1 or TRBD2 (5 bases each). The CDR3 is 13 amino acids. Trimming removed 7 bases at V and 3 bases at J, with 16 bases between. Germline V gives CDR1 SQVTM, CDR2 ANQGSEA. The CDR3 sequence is CSAGWGSGYEQYF. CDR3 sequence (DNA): TGCAGCGCAGGTTGGGGCAGCGGCTACGAGCAGTACTTC.

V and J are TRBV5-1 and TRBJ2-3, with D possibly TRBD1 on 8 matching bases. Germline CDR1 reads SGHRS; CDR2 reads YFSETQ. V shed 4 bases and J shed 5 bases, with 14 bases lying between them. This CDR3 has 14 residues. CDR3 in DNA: TGCGCCAGCAGCCCGGACAGGGAGGGAGATACGCAGTATTTT. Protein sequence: CASSPDREGDTQYF.

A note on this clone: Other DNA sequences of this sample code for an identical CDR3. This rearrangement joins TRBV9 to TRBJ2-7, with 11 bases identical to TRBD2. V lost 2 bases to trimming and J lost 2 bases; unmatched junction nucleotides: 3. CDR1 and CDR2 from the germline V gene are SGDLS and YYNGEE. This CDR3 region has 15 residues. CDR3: CASSVGTSGTYEQYF. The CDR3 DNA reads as TGTGCCAGCAGCGTCGGGACTAGCGGAACCTACGAGCAGTACTTC.

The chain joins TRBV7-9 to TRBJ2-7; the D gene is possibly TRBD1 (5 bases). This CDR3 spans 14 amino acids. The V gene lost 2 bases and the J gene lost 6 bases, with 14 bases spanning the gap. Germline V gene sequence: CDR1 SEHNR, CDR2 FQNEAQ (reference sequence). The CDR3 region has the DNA TGTGCCAGCAGCTTAAGTTCTGGGGCTGGCGAGCAGTACTTC. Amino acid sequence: CASSLSSGAGEQYF.

The CDR3 protein is CASSSDWEQYF. The CDR3, as DNA: TGTGCCAGCAGCTCGGACTGGGAGCAGTACTTC. The rearrangement links TRBV5-6 to TRBJ2-7; tentatively, D is TRBD2 (5 bases). The CDR3 totals 11 residues. Trimming removed 3 bases at V and 7 bases at J, with 8 bases between. CDR1 is SGHDT and CDR2 is YYEEEE in the germline V gene.

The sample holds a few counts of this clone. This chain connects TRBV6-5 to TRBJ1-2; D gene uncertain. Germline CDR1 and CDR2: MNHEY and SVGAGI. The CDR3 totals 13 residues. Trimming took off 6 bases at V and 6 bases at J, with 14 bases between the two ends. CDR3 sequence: CASREPASHGYTF. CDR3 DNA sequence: TGTGCCAGCAGGGAGCCGGCCTCTCATGGCTACACCTTC.

In nucleotides, the CDR3 is TGTGCCAGCAGTGAAACAACCTGGGCTGAAGCTTTCTTT. Amino acid sequence: CASSETTWAEAFF. J is TRBJ1-1 and V is TRBV6-1; D is undetermined. V lost 2 bases and J 6 bases, leaving 10 bases between the germline ends. There are 13 residues in the CDR3. The germline gives CDR1 MNHNS, CDR2 SASEGT.

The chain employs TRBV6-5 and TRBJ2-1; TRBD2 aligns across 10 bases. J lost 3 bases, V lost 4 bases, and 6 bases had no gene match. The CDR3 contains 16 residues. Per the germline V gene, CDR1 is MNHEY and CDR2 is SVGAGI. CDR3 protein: CASSFAGLADYNEQFF. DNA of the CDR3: TGTGCCAGCAGTTTCGCCGGACTAGCGGACTACAATGAGCAGTTCTTC.

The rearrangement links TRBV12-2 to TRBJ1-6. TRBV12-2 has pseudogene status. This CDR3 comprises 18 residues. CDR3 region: CASRLAPGRAAYNSPLHF. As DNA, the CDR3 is TGTGCAAGTCGCTTAGCGCCTGGTAGGGCCGCCTATAATTCACCCCTCCACTTT.

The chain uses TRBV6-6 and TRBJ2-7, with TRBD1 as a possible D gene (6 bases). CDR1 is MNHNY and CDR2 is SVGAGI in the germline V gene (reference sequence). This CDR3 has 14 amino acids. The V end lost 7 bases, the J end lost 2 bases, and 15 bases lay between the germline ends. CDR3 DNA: TGTGCCAGCAACAGACCGGGACACCCCTACGAGCAGTACTTC. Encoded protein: CASNRPGHPYEQYF.

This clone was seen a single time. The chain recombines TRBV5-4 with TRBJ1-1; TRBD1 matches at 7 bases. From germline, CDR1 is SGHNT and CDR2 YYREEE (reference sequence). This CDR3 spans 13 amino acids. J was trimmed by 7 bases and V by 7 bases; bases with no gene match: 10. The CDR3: CASREQGLYEAFF. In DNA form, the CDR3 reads TGTGCCAGCCGAGAACAGGGGTTATATGAAGCTTTCTTT.

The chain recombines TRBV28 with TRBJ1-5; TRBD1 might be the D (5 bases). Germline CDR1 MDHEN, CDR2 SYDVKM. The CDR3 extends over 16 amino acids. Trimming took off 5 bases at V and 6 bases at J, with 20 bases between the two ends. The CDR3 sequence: CASSLSRVGAFQPQHF. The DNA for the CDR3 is TGTGCCAGCAGTCTCTCCAGGGTTGGGGCCTTTCAGCCCCAGCATTTT.

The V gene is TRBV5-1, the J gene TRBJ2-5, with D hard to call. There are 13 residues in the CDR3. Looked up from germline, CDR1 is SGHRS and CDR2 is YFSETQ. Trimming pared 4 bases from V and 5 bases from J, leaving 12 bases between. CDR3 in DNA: TGCGCCAGCAGCCTCGGTACGCCTGAGACCCAGTACTTC. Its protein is CASSLGTPETQYF.

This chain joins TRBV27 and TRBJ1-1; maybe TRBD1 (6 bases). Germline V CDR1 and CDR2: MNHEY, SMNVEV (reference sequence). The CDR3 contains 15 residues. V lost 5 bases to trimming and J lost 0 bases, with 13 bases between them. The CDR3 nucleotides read TGTGCCAGCAGTAGAGGGACACACATGAACACTGAAGCTTTCTTT. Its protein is CASSRGTHMNTEAFF.

The CDR3 reads CASSLDGSRNTEAFF. The CDR3 DNA reads as TGCGCCAGCAGCTTGGATGGCAGCCGGAACACTGAAGCTTTCTTT. V usage is TRBV5-1 and J usage is TRBJ1-1; no clear D gene. The CDR3 totals 15 residues. Deletions cut 0 bases from V and 1 base from J, with 10 bases between. Germline lookup yields CDR1 SGHRS and CDR2 YFSETQ.

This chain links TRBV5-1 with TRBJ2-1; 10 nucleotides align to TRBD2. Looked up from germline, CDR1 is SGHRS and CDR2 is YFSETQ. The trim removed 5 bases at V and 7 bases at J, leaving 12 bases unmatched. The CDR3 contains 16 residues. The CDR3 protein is CASSFPPSGGVNEQFF. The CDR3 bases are TGCGCCAGCAGTTTCCCGCCTAGCGGGGGAGTAAATGAGCAGTTCTTC.

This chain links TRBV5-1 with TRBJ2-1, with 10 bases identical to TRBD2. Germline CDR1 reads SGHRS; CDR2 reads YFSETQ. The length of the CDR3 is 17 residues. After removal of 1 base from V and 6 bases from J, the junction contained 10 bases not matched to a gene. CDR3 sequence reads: CASSLRPLAGESNEQFF. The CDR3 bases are TGCGCCAGCAGCTTGCGCCCTCTAGCGGGAGAATCCAATGAGCAGTTCTTC.

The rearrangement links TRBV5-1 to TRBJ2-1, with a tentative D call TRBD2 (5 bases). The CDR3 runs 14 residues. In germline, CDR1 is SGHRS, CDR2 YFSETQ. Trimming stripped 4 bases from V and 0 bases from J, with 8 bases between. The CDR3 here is CASSMSGSYNEQFF. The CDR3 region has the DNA TGCGCCAGCAGCATGAGCGGCTCCTACAATGAGCAGTTCTTC.

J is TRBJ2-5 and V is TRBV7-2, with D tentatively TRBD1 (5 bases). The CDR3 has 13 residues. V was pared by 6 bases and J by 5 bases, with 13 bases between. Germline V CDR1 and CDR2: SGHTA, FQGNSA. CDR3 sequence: CASRRQPGETQYF. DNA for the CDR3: TGTGCCAGCAGGAGACAGCCCGGGGAGACCCAGTACTTC.

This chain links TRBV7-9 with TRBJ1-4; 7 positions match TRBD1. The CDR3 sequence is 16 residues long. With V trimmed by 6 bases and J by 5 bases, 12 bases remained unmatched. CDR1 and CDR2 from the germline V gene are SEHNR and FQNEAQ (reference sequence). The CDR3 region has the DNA TGTGCCAGCAGTCGGATAGGAGGGGGCTTGAATGAAAAACTGTTTTTT. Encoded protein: CASSRIGGGLNEKLFF.

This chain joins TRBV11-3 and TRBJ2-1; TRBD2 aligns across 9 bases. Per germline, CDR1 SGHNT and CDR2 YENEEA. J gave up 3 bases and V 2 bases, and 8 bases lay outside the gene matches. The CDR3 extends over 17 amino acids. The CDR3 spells CASSLNPWTSDYNEQFF. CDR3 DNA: TGTGCCAGCAGCTTAAATCCCTGGACTAGCGACTACAATGAGCAGTTCTTC.

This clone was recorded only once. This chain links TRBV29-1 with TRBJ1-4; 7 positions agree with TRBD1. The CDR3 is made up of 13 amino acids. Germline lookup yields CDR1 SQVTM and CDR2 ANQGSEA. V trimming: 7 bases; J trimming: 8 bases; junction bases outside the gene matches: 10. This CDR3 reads CSARSGGSEKLFF. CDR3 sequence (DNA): TGCAGCGCGAGATCAGGGGGTAGCGAAAAACTGTTTTTT.

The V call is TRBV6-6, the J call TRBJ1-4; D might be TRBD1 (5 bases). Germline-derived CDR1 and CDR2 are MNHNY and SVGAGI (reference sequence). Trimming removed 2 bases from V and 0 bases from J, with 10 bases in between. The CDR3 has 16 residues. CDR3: CASSYLRDATNEKLFF. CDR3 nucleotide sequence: TGTGCCAGCAGTTACCTCAGGGACGCAACTAATGAAAAACTGTTTTTT.

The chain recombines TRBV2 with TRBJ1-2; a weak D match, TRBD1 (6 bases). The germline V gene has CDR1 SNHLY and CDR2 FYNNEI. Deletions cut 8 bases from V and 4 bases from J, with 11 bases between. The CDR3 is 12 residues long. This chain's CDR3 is CASHRESYGYTF. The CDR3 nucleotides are TGTGCCAGCCACAGGGAAAGCTATGGCTACACCTTC.